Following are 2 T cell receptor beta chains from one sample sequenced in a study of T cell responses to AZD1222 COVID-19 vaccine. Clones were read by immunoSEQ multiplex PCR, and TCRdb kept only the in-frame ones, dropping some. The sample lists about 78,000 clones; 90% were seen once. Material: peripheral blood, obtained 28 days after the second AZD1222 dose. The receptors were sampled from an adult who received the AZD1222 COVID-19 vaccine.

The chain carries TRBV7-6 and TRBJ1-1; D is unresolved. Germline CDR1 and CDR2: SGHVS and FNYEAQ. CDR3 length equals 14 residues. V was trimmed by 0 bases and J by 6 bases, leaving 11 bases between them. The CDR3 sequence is CASSLARNDAEAFF. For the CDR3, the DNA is TGTGCCAGCAGCTTAGCGCGCAACGACGCTGAAGCTTTCTTT.

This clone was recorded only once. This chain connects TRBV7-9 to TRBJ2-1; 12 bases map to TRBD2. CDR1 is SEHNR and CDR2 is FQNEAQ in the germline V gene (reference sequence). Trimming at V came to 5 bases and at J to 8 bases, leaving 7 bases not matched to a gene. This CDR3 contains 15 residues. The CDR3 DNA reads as TGTGCCAGCAGCCAGGAGACTAGCGGGAGTTATGAGCAGTTCTTC. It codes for CASSQETSGSYEQFF. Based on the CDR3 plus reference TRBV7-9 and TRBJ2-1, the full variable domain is DTGVSQNPRHKITKRGQNVTFRCDPISEHNRLYWYRQTLGQGPEFLTYFQNEAQLEKSRLLSDRFSAERPKGSFSTLEIQRTEQGDSAMYLCASSQETSGSYEQFFGPGTRLTVL.